Below are 16 T cell receptor beta chains sequenced from a single sample in a study of blood T cell repertoires in COVID-19. Only in-frame clones appear in the TCRdb table, and some are missing; sequencing was by immunoSEQ multiplex PCR. Here the sample spans 150,000 to 200,000 clones, around four fifths being singletons. Sequencing input: peripheral blood. These receptors originate from a woman over 75 with acute or convalescent COVID-19.

The chain uses TRBV11-2 and TRBJ2-3; no clear D. Trimming left V 5 bases short and J 2 bases short, with 17 bases between. The CDR3 is 16 amino acids. Germline V gene lookup returns CDR1 SGHAT and CDR2 FQNNGV. The chain's CDR3 is CASSRLGLTSTDTQYF. The CDR3 DNA reads TGTGCCAGCAGCCGGCTGGGCTTAACCTCCACAGATACGCAGTATTTT.

The CDR3: CASSPTASGNTIYF. In DNA form, the CDR3 reads TGTGCCAGCAGCCCGACAGCCTCTGGAAACACCATATATTTT. This chain links TRBV7-9 with TRBJ1-3, with D tentatively TRBD1 (5 bases). This CDR3 has 14 amino acids. The V end lost 5 bases, the J end lost 0 bases, and 8 bases lay between the germline ends. Germline V gene data show CDR1 as SEHNR and CDR2 as FQNEAQ (reference sequence).

The CDR3 coding sequence is TGTGCCTGGAGTGTACTGTCTAGCAATGAGCAGTTCTTC. It specifies CAWSVLSSNEQFF. The chain links TRBV30 to TRBJ2-1, with unresolved D. The CDR3 contains 13 residues. V lost 0 bases and J 6 bases, leaving 9 bases between the germline ends. Germline CDR1 and CDR2: GTSNPN and SVGIG (reference sequence).

This rearrangement joins TRBV30 to TRBJ1-2; the match to TRBD1 covers 9 bases. Trimming cost V 0 bases and J 6 bases; bases outside gene matches: 8. The CDR3 runs to 15 residues. Germline V lookup: CDR1 GTSNPN, CDR2 SVGIG (reference sequence). For the CDR3, the DNA is TGTGCCTGGAGTGTACTCGGGACAGGGAAGGATGGCTACACCTTC. Translated, it gives CAWSVLGTGKDGYTF. Full variable domain (missing parts from reference TRBV30 and TRBJ1-2): SQTIHQWPATLVQPVGSPLSLECTVEGTSNPNLYWYRQAAGRGLQLLFYSVGIGQISSEVPQNLSASRPQDRQFILSSKKLLLSDSGFYLCAWSVLGTGKDGYTFGSGTRLTVV.

This clone was counted a few times. V usage is TRBV21-1 and J usage is TRBJ2-4; the D call TRBD2 from the table was never checked on the DNA. TRBV21-1 corresponds to a pseudogene. The CDR3 covers 23 residues. The CDR3: CASSHPYQKGPSDLFASKNIQYF. DNA for the CDR3: TGTGCCAGCAGCCACCCCTATCAAAAGGGTCCTAGCGACCTGTTTGCTTCCAAAAACATTCAGTACTTC.

This clone was seen once. V usage is TRBV7-9 and J usage is TRBJ1-1; no clear D gene. There are 14 residues in the CDR3. V was clipped by 1 base and J by 6 bases, with 12 bases between them. Germline lookup yields CDR1 SEHNR and CDR2 FQNEAQ (reference sequence). The CDR3 nucleotides are TGTGCCAGCAGCTTAGAAGTGTCGGGTTCTGAAGCTTTCTTT. The encoded protein is CASSLEVSGSEAFF.

This rearrangement joins TRBV7-2 to TRBJ1-2; TRBD1 matches 9 bases. Looked up from germline, CDR1 is SGHTA and CDR2 is FQGNSA. The CDR3 is made up of 15 amino acids. V shed 3 bases and J 6 bases; nucleotides not matched to a gene: 8. The CDR3 region has the DNA TGTGCCAGCAGCTTGTACACAGGGGGCGCAGATGGCTACACCTTC. Its protein is CASSLYTGGADGYTF.

The rearrangement joins TRBV5-1 to TRBJ1-2; no firm D call. CDR1 is SGHRS and CDR2 is YFSETQ in the germline V gene. Trimming cost V 0 bases and J 4 bases, with 10 bases left between them. The CDR3 loop spans 14 amino acids. The CDR3 region is CASSLGTGVYGYTF. The CDR3 DNA reads as TGCGCCAGCAGCTTGGGTACCGGTGTCTATGGCTACACCTTC.

The CDR3 DNA follows: TGTGCCAGCAGCGAAAGACAGGGGGTAGTAGAAAAACTGTTTTTT. Translation gives CASSERQGVVEKLFF. J is TRBJ1-4 and V is TRBV7-9; 9 nucleotides match TRBD1. Per germline, CDR1 SEHNR and CDR2 FQNEAQ (reference sequence). The length of the CDR3 is 15 residues. V dropped 5 bases and J dropped 8; count of bases not matched to a gene: 9.

The chain carries TRBV2 and TRBJ2-7; D might be TRBD2 (6 bases). This CDR3 spans 15 amino acids. V lost 3 bases and J 6 bases, leaving 18 bases between the germline ends. Germline assignment: CDR1 SNHLY and CDR2 FYNNEI. The CDR3 DNA follows: TGTGCCAGCAGTGAGGACCGGGGGAGAGTGTTCGAGCAGTACTTC. It specifies CASSEDRGRVFEQYF.

This clone was counted a single time. The rearrangement links TRBV13 to TRBJ1-1, with 7 bases that match TRBD1. The CDR3 is 19 amino acids. Germline lookup yields CDR1 PRHDT and CDR2 FYEKMQ (reference sequence). The J segment lost 3 bases and the V segment lost 2 bases, leaving 18 bases of the junction unmatched. Here the CDR3 DNA reads TGTGCCAGCAGCTTATTTCTGGGAGCCCCGACAGGGTTGGACACTGAAGCTTTCTTT. Translation: CASSLFLGAPTGLDTEAFF.

The V gene is TRBV9, the J gene TRBJ2-1; 7 bases agree with TRBD2. The germline V gene encodes CDR1 SGDLS and CDR2 YYNGEE. This CDR3 region has 17 residues. With 1 base clipped from V and 0 bases from J, the junction kept 7 bases outside the gene matches. CDR3 amino acids: CASSVSGAGSSYNEQFF. The CDR3 DNA reads TGTGCCAGCAGCGTAAGCGGGGCGGGGAGCTCCTACAATGAGCAGTTCTTC.

The chain joins TRBV5-4 to TRBJ2-7; TRBD1 agrees at 9 bases. Germline loops: CDR1 SGHNT, CDR2 YYREEE (reference sequence). The CDR3 consists of 14 residues. V was clipped by 2 bases and J by 6 bases; unmatched bases: 6. The CDR3, as DNA: TGTGCCAGCAGCTTTCTACAGGGGGCAGGCGAGCAGTACTTC. This codes for CASSFLQGAGEQYF.

The chain recombines TRBV27 with TRBJ2-7; TRBD2 agrees at 8 bases. There are 16 residues in the CDR3. The germline V gene has CDR1 MNHEY and CDR2 SMNVEV (reference sequence). The J segment lost 1 base and the V segment lost 5 bases, leaving 10 bases of the junction unmatched. The CDR3 spells CASSPPGLVVSYEQYF. CDR3 nucleotide sequence: TGTGCCAGCAGTCCTCCGGGACTAGTGGTATCCTACGAGCAGTACTTC.

The chain uses TRBV11-2 and TRBJ2-7; no clear D. V was clipped by 1 base and J by 2 bases, with 15 bases between them. Per the germline V gene, CDR1 is SGHAT and CDR2 is FQNNGV. The CDR3 covers 16 residues. This CDR3 reads CASSLVLSVTAYEQYF. The CDR3 DNA follows: TGTGCCAGCAGCTTAGTTTTAAGCGTGACTGCCTACGAGCAGTACTTC.

The rearrangement links TRBV7-2 to TRBJ2-5; tentatively, D is TRBD1 (8 bases). Germline CDR1 is SGHTA and CDR2 is FQGNSA. This CDR3 is 15 amino acids long. V shed 3 bases and J shed 5 bases, with 16 bases lying between them. In DNA form, the CDR3 reads TGTGCCAGCAGCTTTCAACAGGGGGAGGGGGAGACCCAGTACTTC. Amino acids: CASSFQQGEGETQYF. Filled out from reference TRBV7-2 and TRBJ2-5, the complete variable domain reads GAGVSQSPSNKVTEKGKDVELRCDPISGHTALYWYRQSLGQGLEFLIYFQGNSAPDKSGLPSDRFSAERTGGSVSTLTIQRTQQEDSAVYLCASSFQQGEGETQYFGPGTRLLVL.